The clone carrying this TCR beta chain was counted ten times or more. Its cognate antigen is unknown. For the second PCR, which ran for about 6 to 11 cycles, a sample-barcoded 5' primer and a J-beta primer mix were used. TCRdb reanalysed the 5' RACE reads using MiXCR and keeps one entry per CDR3 protein. The table shows roughly 790,000 distinct CDR3 sequences, with 35% to 45% occurring only once. The data are from a study of blood T cells in healthy people across ages. Study findings and constraints: Donor CMV infection status was unknown, possibly confounding age-related changes in expanded clonotypes. Underestimates were what the diversity estimates from one million T cells were considered to be. Using unsorted PBMCs precluded a conclusive naive versus antigen-experienced comparison.

Trimming took off 1 base at V and 0 bases at J, with 7 bases between the two ends. CDR3 length: 15 amino acids. The germline gives CDR1 SGHTA, CDR2 FQGNSA. The sample was blood. The chain has TRBV7-2 and TRBJ2-1; D ambiguous. The receptor comes from an older woman in good health. The CDR3 sequence: CASSLGESSYNEQFF. The DNA of the CDR3 is TGTGCCAGCAGCTTAGGTGAGAGCTCCTACAATGAGCAGTTCTTC.